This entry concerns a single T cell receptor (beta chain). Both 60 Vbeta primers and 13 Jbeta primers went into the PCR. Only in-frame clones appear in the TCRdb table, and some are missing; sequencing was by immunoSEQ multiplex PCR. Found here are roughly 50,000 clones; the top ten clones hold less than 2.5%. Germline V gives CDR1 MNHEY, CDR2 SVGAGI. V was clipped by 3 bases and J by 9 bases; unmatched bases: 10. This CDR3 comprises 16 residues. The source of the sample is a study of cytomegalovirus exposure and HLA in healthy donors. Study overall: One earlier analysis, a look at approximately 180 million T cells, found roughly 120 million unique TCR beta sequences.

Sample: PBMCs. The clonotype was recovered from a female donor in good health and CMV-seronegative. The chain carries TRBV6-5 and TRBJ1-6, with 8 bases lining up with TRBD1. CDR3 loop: CASSYSYPDRGSPLHF. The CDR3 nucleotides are TGTGCCAGCAGTTATTCCTATCCCGACAGGGGTTCACCCCTCCACTTT.